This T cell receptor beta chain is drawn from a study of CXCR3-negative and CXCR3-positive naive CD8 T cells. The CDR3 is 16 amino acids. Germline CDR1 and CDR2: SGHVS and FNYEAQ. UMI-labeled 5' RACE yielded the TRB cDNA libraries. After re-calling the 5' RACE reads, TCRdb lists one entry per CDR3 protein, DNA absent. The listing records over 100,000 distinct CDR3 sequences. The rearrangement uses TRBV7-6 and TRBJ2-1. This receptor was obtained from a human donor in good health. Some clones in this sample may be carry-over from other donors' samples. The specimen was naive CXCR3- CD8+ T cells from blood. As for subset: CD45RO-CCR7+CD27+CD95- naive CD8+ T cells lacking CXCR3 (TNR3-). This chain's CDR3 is CASSLESIETYNEQFF.